The 32 T cell receptor beta chains given below trace back to one sample, sequenced in a study of shared clonotypes between healthy human individuals. TCRdb's copy holds only in-frame clones and misses some; the assay was immunoSEQ multiplex PCR. The sample holds about 1.1 million clones; roughly 74% are singletons and the top ten take 0.5% to 0.6%. Sequencing was done on a sample of memory CD4+ T cells from PBMCs. Subset described: CD45RA-negative fraction. The receptors come from a man aged 18 to 30 in good health. Some clones in this sample may be carry-over from other donors' samples.

The chain employs TRBV9 and TRBJ1-4; D call uncertain. V was shortened by 2 bases and J by 0 bases, with 11 bases between the two germline ends. Germline CDR1 SGDLS, CDR2 YYNGEE. There are 16 residues in the CDR3. The chain's CDR3 is CASSVHTPATNEKLFF. CDR3 coding DNA: TGTGCCAGCAGCGTCCATACCCCGGCAACTAATGAAAAACTGTTTTTT.

The V call is TRBV6-1, the J call TRBJ1-2, with D maybe TRBD1 (5 bases). The CDR3 is 13 residues long. V was pared by 5 bases and J by 1 base, with 8 bases between. Germline-derived CDR1 and CDR2 are MNHNS and SASEGT. The chain's CDR3 is CASSLQDNYGYTF. The CDR3 DNA reads TGTGCCAGCAGTCTACAGGATAACTATGGCTACACCTTC.

This rearrangement joins TRBV5-1 to TRBJ1-2; 8 nucleotides line up with TRBD1. The germline V gene encodes CDR1 SGHRS and CDR2 YFSETQ. The CDR3 is made up of 14 amino acids. V was pared by 4 bases and J by 3 bases, with 5 bases of the junction left unmatched. CDR3 bases: TGCGCCAGCAGCCTACTGGGACAGGACTATGGCTACACCTTC. It codes for CASSLLGQDYGYTF.

This sequence joins TRBV14 and TRBJ2-1; 8 bases are a match to TRBD2. This CDR3 has 16 amino acids. Germline V gene lookup returns CDR1 SGHDN and CDR2 FVKESK. After removal of 2 bases from V and 11 bases from J, the junction contained 14 bases not matched to a gene. The CDR3, as DNA: TGTGCCAGCAGCCAATACCGCGGGGGGTACAATGAGCAGCAGTTCTTC. Its translation is CASSQYRGGYNEQQFF.

CDR3 DNA: TGTGCCACCAGCAGAGAGACTAGCGTCCTCTACGAGCAGTACTTC. It encodes CATSRETSVLYEQYF. The chain uses TRBV15 and TRBJ2-7, with 8 bases identical to TRBD2. The CDR3 spans 15 residues. Germline V gives CDR1 LNHNV, CDR2 YYDKDF (reference sequence). The junction had 4 bases not matched to a gene; V was cut back by 0 bases and J by 3 bases.

The V and J genes are TRBV6-6 and TRBJ2-1; maybe TRBD1 (5 bases). V was shortened by 2 bases and J by 5 bases, with 10 bases between the two germline ends. This CDR3 is built from 14 residues. Germline CDR1 MNHNY, CDR2 SVGAGI (reference sequence). The CDR3 loop is CASSYEVGHNEQFF. The CDR3 bases are TGTGCCAGCAGTTACGAGGTGGGGCACAATGAGCAGTTCTTC.

The chain employs TRBV12-2 and TRBJ1-1; the table assigns TRBD1, which was not confirmed against the DNA. TRBV12-2 is tagged as a pseudogene. The CDR3 consists of 17 residues. CDR3 nucleotide sequence: TGTGCAAGTCGCTTAGCGCTGGACAGGGGAATATCGACTGAAGCTTTCTTT. Amino acids: CASRLALDRGISTEAFF.

A remark on this clone: Other DNA sequences from this sample encode an identical CDR3 as well. The V and J genes are TRBV28 and TRBJ2-5; no clear D. The V gene lost 6 bases and the J gene lost 2 bases, with 4 bases spanning the gap. The CDR3 loop spans 11 amino acids. CDR1 and CDR2 (germline): MDHEN, SYDVKM. The CDR3 loop reads CASRSQETQYF. The CDR3 DNA is TGTGCCAGCAGGTCACAAGAGACCCAGTACTTC.

This rearrangement joins TRBV5-1 to TRBJ1-1; 7 bases match TRBD1. This CDR3 spans 14 amino acids. The V segment lost 0 bases and the J segment 7 bases; nucleotides outside the gene matches: 6. In germline, CDR1 is SGHRS, CDR2 YFSETQ. CDR3 DNA sequence: TGCGCCAGCAGCTTGGGAGCAGGGGGTTTTGAAGCTTTCTTT. This translates into CASSLGAGGFEAFF.

The chain links TRBV5-8 to TRBJ1-2; D is uncertain. The CDR3 spans 14 residues. Germline V gives CDR1 SGHTS, CDR2 YDEGEE. V lost 0 bases and J 11 bases, leaving 17 bases between the germline ends. As DNA, the CDR3 is TGTGCCAGCAGCTTGGTTAGGGTCCGGATAGCATACACCTTC. It specifies CASSLVRVRIAYTF.

This chain links TRBV28 with TRBJ2-3, with a possible D match to TRBD2 (6 bases). Germline CDR1 and CDR2: MDHEN and SYDVKM. V was trimmed by 5 bases and J by 4 bases, leaving 13 bases between them. The CDR3 totals 14 residues. CDR3 DNA sequence: TGTGCCAGCAGTGTAGCGGTTCTCCCAGATACGCAGTATTTT. Encoded protein: CASSVAVLPDTQYF.

The V gene is TRBV5-1, the J gene TRBJ2-7; D gene ambiguous. Germline assignment: CDR1 SGHRS and CDR2 YFSETQ. The CDR3 runs to 13 residues. Trimming removed 4 bases from V and 6 bases from J, with 14 bases in between. The CDR3 reads CASSLTTYAEQYF. CDR3 nucleotides: TGCGCCAGCAGCCTAACGACCTATGCCGAGCAGTACTTC.

This CDR3 is CASSRSGTGPYEQYF. CDR3 nucleotides: TGTGCCAGCTCGCGGTCCGGGACCGGACCCTACGAGCAGTACTTC. V is TRBV18 and J is TRBJ2-7; D assignment may be TRBD1 or TRBD2 (5 bases each). The CDR3 runs 15 residues. Looked up from germline, CDR1 is KGHSH and CDR2 is LQKENI. The V end lost 6 bases, the J end lost 2 bases, and 17 bases lay between the germline ends.

This rearrangement joins TRBV11-2 to TRBJ1-1; D is unclear. Germline V lookup: CDR1 SGHAT, CDR2 FQNNGV. V lost 4 bases and J lost 1, with 7 bases in between. The CDR3 spans 13 residues. The CDR3 protein is CASSYDWNTEAFF. The DNA of the CDR3 is TGTGCCAGCAGCTACGACTGGAACACTGAAGCTTTCTTT.

This clone appeared a few times. Different DNA sequences within this sample yield the same CDR3. This chain joins TRBV5-1 and TRBJ2-5; perhaps TRBD1 as D (6 bases). This CDR3 contains 13 residues. The V end was cut by 4 bases, the J end by 4 bases, with 11 bases between. The germline V gene encodes CDR1 SGHRS and CDR2 YFSETQ. Here the CDR3 DNA reads TGCGCCAGCAGCCTGGGGGCGGCAGAGACCCAGTACTTC. The encoded protein is CASSLGAAETQYF.

With regard to this clone: A much more abundant neighbour one base away suggests this may be a read error. This specimen includes other DNA sequences encoding the same CDR3. The chain employs TRBV7-2 and TRBJ2-1, with D unclear. Germline V gene data show CDR1 as SGHTA and CDR2 as FQGNSA. The CDR3 extends over 12 amino acids. V lost 1 base, J lost 4 bases, and 2 bases lay in between. The DNA of the CDR3 is TGTGCCAGCAGCTTAGGGTACAATGAGCAGTTCTTC. It yields the protein CASSLGYNEQFF.

Comments on this clone: A single base separates this from a much larger clone, so it may be a read error. Distinct nucleotide sequences in the sample also encode this CDR3. The chain is built from TRBV7-9 and TRBJ1-1; weak D call: TRBD1 (5 bases). CDR1 is SEHNR, CDR2 FQNEAQ, per germline (reference sequence). V lost 1 base to trimming and J lost 1 base, with 7 bases between them. The CDR3 runs 14 residues. For the CDR3, the DNA is TGTGCCAGCAGCTTAGGAGGGACGAACACTGAAGCTTTCTTT. It encodes CASSLGGTNTEAFF.

This sequence joins TRBV9 and TRBJ2-7, with 8 positions matching TRBD2. After removal of 0 bases from V and 10 bases from J, the junction contained 6 bases not matched to a gene. CDR3 length: 13 residues. Germline values: CDR1 SGDLS, CDR2 YYNGEE. The CDR3 region is CASSVGPGGPQYF. The CDR3 bases are TGTGCCAGCAGCGTAGGACCGGGAGGGCCCCAGTACTTC.

The gene calls are TRBV2 and TRBJ2-1; D not certain. The germline gives CDR1 SNHLY, CDR2 FYNNEI. The CDR3 length is 17 residues. V was cut by 3 bases and J by 5 bases, with 20 bases left in between. The CDR3 DNA follows: TGTGCCAGCAGTGACGTATTAGTGATAGCTCGCGACAATGAGCAGTTCTTC. This translates into CASSDVLVIARDNEQFF.

V is TRBV2 and J is TRBJ2-3; D ambiguous. Germline V gene data show CDR1 as SNHLY and CDR2 as FYNNEI. The V end was cut by 5 bases, the J end by 0 bases, with 12 bases between. The CDR3 runs to 15 residues. The CDR3 loop is CASSHRTPSTDTQYF. In DNA, the CDR3 is TGTGCCAGCAGTCACCGGACCCCTAGCACAGATACGCAGTATTTT.

The table lists this clone with many counts. The chain has TRBV29-1 and TRBJ2-1; 9 bases fit TRBD2. The germline gives CDR1 SQVTM, CDR2 ANQGSEA. V lost 7 bases, J lost 0 bases, and 4 bases stayed unmatched. The CDR3 sequence is 14 residues long. The CDR3 loop is CSALAGVSYNEQFF. Here the CDR3 DNA reads TGCAGCGCTTTAGCGGGAGTCTCCTACAATGAGCAGTTCTTC.

J is TRBJ2-3 and V is TRBV6-5; D remains unclear. V was pared by 5 bases and J by 0 bases, with 12 bases between. The germline V gene has CDR1 MNHEY and CDR2 SVGAGI. This CDR3 spans 15 amino acids. CDR3: CASSPAKTSTDTQYF. The DNA for the CDR3 is TGTGCCAGCAGTCCAGCGAAAACTAGCACAGATACGCAGTATTTT.

The rearrangement links TRBV6-5 to TRBJ1-2; TRBD1 agrees at 10 bases. The CDR3 consists of 16 residues. Trimming removed 0 bases from V and 3 bases from J; junction bases left unmatched: 4. The germline V gene encodes CDR1 MNHEY and CDR2 SVGAGI. This CDR3 reads CASSYSIGQGDYGYTF. The DNA for the CDR3 is TGTGCCAGCAGTTACTCGATAGGACAGGGGGACTATGGCTACACCTTC.

The V gene is TRBV15, the J gene TRBJ2-4, with 7 bases fitting TRBD2. CDR1 and CDR2 from the germline V gene are LNHNV and YYDKDF (reference sequence). This CDR3 is built from 16 residues. The V segment lost 0 bases and the J segment 1 base; nucleotides outside the gene matches: 3. The CDR3 DNA reads as TGTGCCACCAGCAGAGAGGGAGGGGCGGCCAAAAACATTCAGTACTTC. It translates to CATSREGGAAKNIQYF.

This clone was found a few times. In the same sample, other DNA sequences code for this CDR3. The chain recombines TRBV5-1 with TRBJ1-2; 8 positions agree with TRBD1. The germline gives CDR1 SGHRS, CDR2 YFSETQ. The V gene end was trimmed by 3 bases and the J gene end by 4 bases; junction bases not matched to a gene: 5. This CDR3 has 14 amino acids. The CDR3 protein is CASSSRGPSYGYTF. The DNA of the CDR3 is TGCGCCAGCAGCTCCAGGGGGCCTTCCTATGGCTACACCTTC.

The chain employs TRBV9 and TRBJ2-3; possibly TRBD2 for D (5 bases). Looked up from germline, CDR1 is SGDLS and CDR2 is YYNGEE. Trimming took off 0 bases at V and 5 bases at J, with 10 bases between the two ends. There are 14 residues in the CDR3. The CDR3 sequence is CASSVVERGDTQYF. The CDR3 coding sequence is TGTGCCAGCAGCGTAGTGGAACGGGGAGATACGCAGTATTTT.

The rearrangement joins TRBV7-9 to TRBJ1-1; D is perhaps TRBD1 (5 bases). V lost 4 bases and J lost 8, with 14 bases in between. CDR3 length equals 13 residues. The germline gives CDR1 SEHNR, CDR2 FQNEAQ (reference sequence). CDR3 in amino acids: CASSSDRDGEAFF. DNA for the CDR3: TGTGCCAGCAGCTCAGATAGGGACGGAGAAGCTTTCTTT.

The V call is TRBV7-8, the J call TRBJ2-1, with 7 nucleotides matching TRBD2. This CDR3 comprises 15 residues. From germline, CDR1 is SGHVS and CDR2 FQNEAQ. The trim removed 5 bases at V and 2 bases at J, leaving 6 bases unmatched. The CDR3 region has the DNA TGTGCCAGCAGCGGGGGGGTCGGAACCTACAATGAGCAGTTCTTC. Translated, it gives CASSGGVGTYNEQFF.

This clone has a single count. This chain connects TRBV6-1 to TRBJ2-7; tentatively, D is TRBD2 (6 bases). Germline-derived CDR1 and CDR2 are MNHNS and SASEGT. V dropped 1 base and J dropped 6 bases, with 13 bases sitting between them. CDR3 length: 14 residues. CDR3 amino acids: CASSEVGEEGEQYF. DNA for the CDR3: TGTGCCAGCAGTGAAGTGGGGGAGGAGGGCGAGCAGTACTTC.

About this clone: This may stem from a read error, because a much larger clone lies one nucleotide away. The V and J genes are TRBV27 and TRBJ2-2; the D gene is possibly TRBD2 (6 bases). Germline lookup yields CDR1 MNHEY and CDR2 SMNVEV (reference sequence). This CDR3 comprises 13 residues. Here the CDR3 DNA reads TGTGCCGGCAGTTTATGGGGGGCCGGGGAGCTGTTTTTT. Protein: CAGSLWGAGELFF.

The rearrangement uses TRBV7-3 and TRBJ2-2; D tentatively fits TRBD1 or TRBD2 (5 bases each). The length of the CDR3 is 14 residues. Trimming pared 5 bases from V and 6 bases from J, leaving 13 bases between. Germline assignment: CDR1 SGHTA and CDR2 FQGTGA. DNA of the CDR3: TGTGCCAGCAGCCCCCGGACGGGACCCGGGGAGCTGTTTTTT. It codes for CASSPRTGPGELFF.

There are a few counts of this clone. This same CDR3 is encoded by further DNA sequences in the sample. The chain joins TRBV2 to TRBJ2-7; 7 bases line up with TRBD1. The germline V gene encodes CDR1 SNHLY and CDR2 FYNNEI. V trimming: 6 bases; J trimming: 2 bases; junction bases outside the gene matches: 1. The CDR3 consists of 12 residues. The CDR3 loop is CASSGQAYEQYF. The CDR3 DNA reads TGTGCCAGCAGCGGACAGGCCTACGAGCAGTACTTC.